The clone carrying this TCR beta chain was seen at least ten times. Its specificity is not known. These data originate in a study of early T cells in non-severe SARS-CoV-2 infection. Overall study findings and caveats: A preference for anti-spike CD8 responses marked VDJdb matching, which missed private and CD4 specificities.

Germline V CDR1 and CDR2: SGHRS, YFSETQ. V was clipped by 2 bases and J by 2 bases, with 13 bases between them. The CDR3 sequence is 15 residues long. TCRdb independently ran MiXCR on the 5' RACE reads; one entry per CDR3 protein. The sample shows about 30,000 distinct CDR3 sequences, about 5.3% of them seen only once. The sequencing sample was made of whole blood. The sequence was obtained from an adult who was a healthcare worker with PCR-confirmed SARS-CoV-2 infection or an uninfected control (not recorded which). The rearrangement joins TRBV5-1 to TRBJ2-5; no definite D call. The CDR3 loop is CASSFSAAVQETQYF. DNA of the CDR3: TGCGCCAGCAGCTTTTCGGCGGCAGTACAAGAGACCCAGTACTTC.